Detailed here is one T cell receptor beta chain. This entry comes from a study of shared clonotypes between healthy human individuals. The germline CDR1 and CDR2 sequences are MDHEN and SYDVKM. This CDR3 has 17 residues. Germline trimming cut 1 base from V and 4 bases from J; bases unmatched to any gene: 11. Only in-frame clones appear in the TCRdb table, and some are missing; sequencing was by immunoSEQ multiplex PCR. Found here are about half a million clones, 70% to 85% of them singletons; the top ten hold 12%. The chain couples TRBV28 to TRBJ1-1; 8 nucleotides align to TRBD1. The TCR comes from a woman in her thirties or forties in good health. Some clones in this sample may be carry-over from other donors' samples. Sequenced material: PBMCs. The CDR3 DNA reads TGTGCCAGCAGTTTATTGTCGCAGGGGGCATTGGGCACTGAAGCTTTCTTT. Translating gives CASSLLSQGALGTEAFF.